The rows below give T cell receptor beta chains drawn from one sample of a study of OX40 agonist ivuxolimab in advanced cancers. Profiling relied on immunoSEQ multiplex PCR, and the TCRdb table lists in-frame clones only, not all of them. The sample has 70,000 or so clones, approximately 90% seen once. The sample here was CD4+ or CD8+ T cells sorted from blood, taken in a trial of the OX40 agonist ivuxolimab. The receptors were sampled from an adult with an advanced solid tumor such as melanoma, head and neck, liver or kidney cancer. Each CDR3 is given with its conserved first and last residue. D genes are given only for firm matches. Clone size appears in some rows only: once, few, many, or a class for an expanded clone.

V: TRBV27; size: few; D: TRBD1; length: 13; J: TRBJ1-1; CDR3: CASSPNRGTEAFF; DNA: TGTGCCAGCAGTCCAAACAGGGGCACTGAAGCTTTCTTT
V: TRBV9; size: .; D: .; length: 17; J: TRBJ1-6; CDR3: CASSGLRRAFYNSPLHF; DNA: TGTGCCAGCAGCGGTTTACGGAGGGCTTTCTATAATTCACCCCTCCACTTT
V: TRBV29-1; size: once; D: .; length: 11; J: TRBJ2-7; CDR3: CSVVELWEQYF; DNA: TGCAGCGTTGTGGAGTTGTGGGAGCAGTACTTC
V: TRBV5-1; size: .; D: TRBD1; length: 15; J: TRBJ2-1; CDR3: CASSLAGTGYNEQFF; DNA: TGCGCCAGCAGCTTGGCAGGGACAGGCTACAATGAGCAGTTCTTC
V: TRBV21-1; size: .; D: .; length: 17; J: TRBJ2-4; CDR3: CASSTAMTGRAKNIQYF; DNA: TGTGCCAGCAGCACCGCAATGACAGGGAGGGCCAAAAACATTCAGTACTTC
V: TRBV5-1; size: .; D: .; length: 15; J: TRBJ1-4; CDR3: CASSLDSEYNEKLFF; DNA: TGCGCCAGCAGCTTGGACTCTGAATATAATGAAAAACTGTTTTTT
V: TRBV13; size: .; D: TRBD1; length: 15; J: TRBJ1-1; CDR3: CASSSRTGRNTEAFF; DNA: TGTGCCAGCAGCTCCCGGACAGGGAGGAACACTGAAGCTTTCTTT
V: TRBV13; size: .; D: .; length: 15; J: TRBJ2-7; CDR3: CASSASGAGPYEQYF; DNA: TGTGCCAGCAGCGCTTCTGGGGCAGGGCCCTACGAGCAGTACTTC
V: TRBV6-4; size: .; D: TRBD1; length: 16; J: TRBJ2-7; CDR3: CASESLRRDRGDEQYF; DNA: TGTGCCAGCGAATCCCTGCGACGAGACAGGGGCGACGAGCAGTACTTC
V: TRBV7-2; size: .; D: .; length: 11; J: TRBJ2-1; CDR3: CASSVPYEQFF; DNA: TGTGCCAGCAGCGTCCCCTATGAGCAGTTCTTC
V: TRBV9; size: .; D: .; length: 16; J: TRBJ2-3; CDR3: CASSVVAGGSTDTQYF; DNA: TGTGCCAGCAGCGTCGTCGCCGGGGGATCCACAGATACGCAGTATTTT
V: TRBV29-1; size: .; D: .; length: 14; J: TRBJ2-7; CDR3: CSVAAPVESDEQYF; DNA: TGCAGCGTTGCGGCCCCTGTGGAGAGCGACGAGCAGTACTTC
V: TRBV7-6; size: few; D: TRBD2; length: 19; J: TRBJ2-3; CDR3: CASSLSGLAGVPPTDTQYF; DNA: TGTGCCAGCAGCCTAAGCGGACTAGCGGGGGTCCCCCCCACAGATACGCAGTATTTT
V: TRBV11-2; size: .; D: .; length: 12; J: TRBJ1-1; CDR3: CASSLPDTEAFF; DNA: TGTGCCAGCAGCTTACCGGACACTGAAGCTTTCTTT
V: TRBV7-9; size: .; D: .; length: 15; J: TRBJ2-1; CDR3: CASSRTGKGRDEQFF; DNA: TGTGCCAGCAGCCGTACAGGGAAAGGTCGGGATGAGCAGTTCTTC
V: TRBV4-1; size: .; D: .; length: 14; J: TRBJ1-5; CDR3: CASSQVLGNQPQHF; DNA: TGCGCCAGCAGCCAAGTGTTGGGCAATCAGCCCCAGCATTTT
V: TRBV4-3; size: .; D: .; length: 16; J: TRBJ1-5; CDR3: CASSQEYEGREQPQHF; DNA: TGCGCCAGCAGCCAAGAATATGAGGGGCGGGAGCAGCCCCAGCATTTT
V: TRBV9; size: .; D: .; length: 15; J: TRBJ2-5; CDR3: CASSDIAEYQETQYF; DNA: TGTGCCAGCAGCGATATAGCAGAATATCAAGAGACCCAGTACTTC
V: TRBV6-6; size: .; D: .; length: 13; J: TRBJ1-2; CDR3: CASSYPDNYGYTF; DNA: TGTGCCAGCAGTTACCCGGACAACTATGGCTACACCTTC
V: TRBV9; size: .; D: .; length: 14; J: TRBJ1-5; CDR3: CASSADNSNQPQHF; DNA: TGTGCCAGCAGCGCAGATAATAGCAATCAGCCCCAGCATTTT
V: TRBV29-1; size: .; D: TRBD1; length: 15; J: TRBJ2-7; CDR3: CSVEGSGQGSYEQYF; DNA: TGCAGCGTTGAGGGAAGCGGACAGGGGTCCTACGAGCAGTACTTC
V: TRBV15; size: once; D: .; length: 14; J: TRBJ1-2; CDR3: CATSRAGTTYGYTF; DNA: TGTGCCACCAGCAGGGCCGGGACTACCTATGGCTACACCTTC
V: TRBV7-2; size: .; D: .; length: 17; J: TRBJ1-5; CDR3: CASSFSPGLVSNQPQHF; DNA: TGTGCCAGCAGCTTTTCTCCAGGGCTTGTTAGCAATCAGCCCCAGCATTTT
V: TRBV11-3; size: .; D: .; length: 15; J: TRBJ1-5; CDR3: CASRKGQSTNQPQHF; DNA: TGTGCCAGCAGAAAAGGGCAGTCCACCAATCAGCCCCAGCATTTT
V: TRBV9; size: .; D: .; length: 12; J: TRBJ2-7; CDR3: CASSVDYHEQYF; DNA: TGTGCCAGCAGCGTAGACTACCACGAGCAGTACTTC
V: TRBV9; size: .; D: .; length: 15; J: TRBJ2-7; CDR3: CASSVDGSQGREQYF; DNA: TGTGCCAGCAGCGTAGACGGGTCCCAGGGAAGGGAGCAGTACTTC
V: TRBV5-1; size: .; D: .; length: 15; J: TRBJ2-1; CDR3: CASSFTGTTYNEQFF; DNA: TGCGCCAGCAGCTTTACCGGGACAACCTACAATGAGCAGTTCTTC
V: TRBV7-2; size: .; D: TRBD1; length: 14; J: TRBJ1-2; CDR3: CASSVGTASYGYTF; DNA: TGTGCCAGCAGCGTCGGGACAGCTAGCTATGGCTACACCTTC
V: TRBV6-1; size: .; D: .; length: 13; J: TRBJ2-7; CDR3: CASSATATYEQYF; DNA: TGTGCCAGCAGTGCGACAGCCACCTACGAGCAGTACTTC
V: TRBV2; size: .; D: TRBD1; length: 14; J: TRBJ2-1; CDR3: CASSVAGGVDEQFF; DNA: TGTGCCAGCAGTGTGGCAGGGGGAGTAGATGAGCAGTTCTTC
V: TRBV27; size: .; D: .; length: 15; J: TRBJ1-3; CDR3: CASNNSTRTGNTIYF; DNA: TGTGCCAGCAATAACAGTACCAGGACTGGAAACACCATATATTTT
V: TRBV27; size: .; D: .; length: 13; J: TRBJ1-1; CDR3: CASSLSWGTEAFF; DNA: TGTGCCAGCAGTTTATCGTGGGGAACTGAAGCTTTCTTT
V: TRBV11-2; size: .; D: .; length: 14; J: TRBJ2-7; CDR3: CASSSGTFPGEQYF; DNA: TGTGCCAGCAGCTCCGGCACCTTCCCGGGCGAGCAGTACTTC
V: TRBV9; size: .; D: .; length: 14; J: TRBJ1-1; CDR3: CASSVWDMNTEAFF; DNA: TGTGCCAGCAGCGTATGGGATATGAACACTGAAGCTTTCTTT
V: TRBV4-1; size: .; D: TRBD1; length: 15; J: TRBJ2-3; CDR3: CASSQIQGAADTQYF; DNA: TGCGCCAGCAGCCAGATACAGGGGGCCGCAGATACGCAGTATTTT
V: TRBV11-2; size: .; D: .; length: 12; J: TRBJ1-1; CDR3: CASSSGQFEAFF; DNA: TGTGCCAGCAGCTCCGGACAGTTTGAAGCTTTCTTT
V: TRBV5-6; size: .; D: .; length: 16; J: TRBJ2-3; CDR3: CASSLARGSGTDTQYF; DNA: TGTGCCAGCAGCTTGGCTAGAGGGTCAGGCACAGATACGCAGTATTTT
V: TRBV9; size: .; D: .; length: 11; J: TRBJ2-2; CDR3: CASSGPGELFF; DNA: TGTGCCAGCAGCGGCCCCGGGGAGCTGTTTTTT
V: TRBV10-3; size: .; D: .; length: 13; J: TRBJ2-2; CDR3: CAIVDINTGELFF; DNA: TGTGCCATCGTGGACATTAACACCGGGGAGCTGTTTTTT
V: TRBV5-6; size: .; D: .; length: 12; J: TRBJ2-1; CDR3: CASSLVAYEQFF; DNA: TGTGCCAGCAGCTTGGTAGCTTATGAGCAGTTCTTC
V: TRBV21-1; size: few; D: .; length: 11; J: TRBJ1-6; CDR3: CASRANSPLHF; DNA: TGTGCCAGCAGAGCTAATTCACCCCTCCACTTT
V: TRBV4-2; size: .; D: .; length: 13; J: TRBJ2-7; CDR3: CASSQDVRFEQYF; DNA: TGTGCCAGCAGCCAAGACGTTCGATTCGAGCAGTACTTC
V: TRBV30; size: .; D: .; length: 13; J: TRBJ1-1; CDR3: CAWDPGRNTEAFF; DNA: TGTGCCTGGGATCCGGGGAGGAACACTGAAGCTTTCTTT
V: TRBV4-3; size: once; D: .; length: 14; J: TRBJ2-7; CDR3: CASSQDRGAYEQYF; DNA: TGCGCCAGCAGCCAAGACAGGGGAGCCTACGAGCAGTACTTC
V: TRBV4-2; size: once; D: TRBD1; length: 14; J: TRBJ1-1; CDR3: CASRPTGGNTEAFF; DNA: TGTGCCAGCAGGCCAACAGGGGGTAACACTGAAGCTTTCTTT
V: TRBV6-6; size: .; D: .; length: 15; J: TRBJ2-7; CDR3: CASSPIGREEYEQYF; DNA: TGTGCCAGCAGCCCGATCGGACGGGAAGAATACGAGCAGTACTTC
V: TRBV5-4; size: few; D: TRBD1; length: 13; J: TRBJ1-5; CDR3: CASSRQGYQPQHF; DNA: TGTGCCAGCAGCCGACAGGGTTATCAGCCCCAGCATTTT
V: TRBV29-1; size: once; D: .; length: 14; J: TRBJ1-2; CDR3: CSVEGNLAHYGYTF; DNA: TGCAGCGTTGAAGGGAACTTAGCCCACTATGGCTACACCTTC
V: TRBV11-1; size: .; D: .; length: 17; J: TRBJ1-1; CDR3: CASSLGRDNNLNTEAFF; DNA: TGTGCCAGCAGCTTAGGGCGGGACAACAACTTGAACACTGAAGCTTTCTTT
V: TRBV25-1; size: .; D: .; length: 13; J: TRBJ1-5; CDR3: CASGRGGNQPQHF; DNA: TGTGCCAGCGGGCGAGGTGGGAATCAGCCCCAGCATTTT
V: TRBV29-1; size: .; D: .; length: 11; J: TRBJ1-1; CDR3: CSAGQNTEAFF; DNA: TGCAGCGCCGGACAGAACACTGAAGCTTTCTTT
V: TRBV5-6; size: .; D: TRBD1; length: 16; J: TRBJ2-1; CDR3: CASSIIRDRIYNEQFF; DNA: TGTGCCAGCAGCATTATAAGGGACAGGATCTACAATGAGCAGTTCTTC
V: TRBV7-9; size: .; D: TRBD1; length: 16; J: TRBJ2-7; CDR3: CASSLGEKQGTYEQYF; DNA: TGTGCCAGCAGCTTAGGTGAAAAACAGGGGACCTACGAGCAGTACTTC
V: TRBV7-8; size: .; D: .; length: 14; J: TRBJ1-1; CDR3: CASCLGTMNTEAFF; DNA: TGTGCCAGCTGCCTCGGGACTATGAACACTGAAGCTTTCTTT
V: TRBV4-2; size: .; D: .; length: 15; J: TRBJ2-7; CDR3: CASSQGPPGRDEQYF; DNA: TGTGCCAGCAGCCAAGGACCCCCCGGGCGGGACGAGCAGTACTTC
V: TRBV15; size: few; D: .; length: 13; J: TRBJ2-6; CDR3: CATSILGANVLTF; DNA: TGTGCCACCAGCATCTTAGGGGCCAACGTCCTGACTTTC
V: TRBV7-9; size: .; D: TRBD1; length: 17; J: TRBJ1-6; CDR3: CASSGPTGGAYNSPLHF; DNA: TGTGCCAGCAGCGGCCCGACAGGGGGCGCCTATAATTCACCCCTCCACTTT